This T cell receptor (beta chain) was sequenced for a study of T cell changes during pregnancy in multiple sclerosis. This CDR3 is built from 15 residues. The ends were cut back, 4 bases at V and 1 base at J, with 13 bases in the middle. Germline assignment: CDR1 MGHRA and CDR2 YSYEKL. This table comes from immunoSEQ multiplex PCR, and its TCRdb copy is limited to in-frame clones, with some not included. Seen here are some 30,000 clones, 89% observed once, and the top ten hold around 10%. This receptor was taken from a female donor with multiple sclerosis, enrolled in a pregnancy study. V and J are TRBV4-1 and TRBJ2-5; maybe TRBD2 (5 bases). This sample comprised CD8+ T cells from peripheral blood mononuclear cells, obtained in the third trimester of pregnancy. CDR3 DNA sequence: TGCGCCAGCAGCCGAAGCACGAGCGGCCAAGAGACCCAGTACTTC. Translation: CASSRSTSGQETQYF.